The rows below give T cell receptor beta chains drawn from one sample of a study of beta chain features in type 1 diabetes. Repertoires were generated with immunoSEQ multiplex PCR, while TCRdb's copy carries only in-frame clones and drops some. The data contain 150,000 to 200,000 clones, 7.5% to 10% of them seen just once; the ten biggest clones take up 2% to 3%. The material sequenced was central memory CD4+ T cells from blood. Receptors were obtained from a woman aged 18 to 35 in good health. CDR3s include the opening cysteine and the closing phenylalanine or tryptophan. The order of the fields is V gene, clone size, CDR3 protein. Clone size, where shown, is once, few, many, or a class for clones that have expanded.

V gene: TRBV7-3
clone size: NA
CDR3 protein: CASSVQGAKNTEAFF

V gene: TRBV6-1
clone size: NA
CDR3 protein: CASSEGTGKDTQYF

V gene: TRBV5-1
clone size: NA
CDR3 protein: CASRGGGETQYF

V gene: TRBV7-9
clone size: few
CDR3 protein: CASSLEGGTEAFF

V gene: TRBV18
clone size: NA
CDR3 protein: CASSPRQGIHEQFF

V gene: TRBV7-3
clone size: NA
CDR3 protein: CASHILNSPLHF

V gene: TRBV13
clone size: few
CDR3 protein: CASSAGEQLGLGYGYTF

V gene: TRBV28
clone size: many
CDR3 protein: CASSLRDSVWHF

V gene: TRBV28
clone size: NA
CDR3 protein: CASIPGQPYSPLHF

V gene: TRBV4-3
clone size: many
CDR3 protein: CASSRGQGTQYF

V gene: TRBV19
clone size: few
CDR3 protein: CASSIYSREKLFF

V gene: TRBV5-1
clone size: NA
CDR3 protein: CASSGLASTDTQYF